This T cell receptor beta chain was identified during a study of cytomegalovirus exposure and HLA in healthy donors. The length of the CDR3 is 11 residues. CDR1 is DFQATT, CDR2 SNEGSKA, per germline (reference sequence). PCR employed 60 Vbeta and 13 Jbeta primers. Some clones are missing from TCRdb's copy, which holds only in-frame ones; the method was immunoSEQ multiplex PCR. The table shows roughly 120,000 clones, with about 81% occurring only once. Regarding this clone: An end of the junction does not agree with germline; a read error may underlie this.

The sequenced sample consisted of PBMCs. The V call is TRBV20-1, the J call TRBJ1-1; no clear D. The TCR sequence derives from a woman aged 25 to 39 in good health and CMV-seronegative. The CDR3 DNA is TGCAGTGCTAGGATGGGCACTGAAGTTTTCTTT. Translation gives CSARMGTEVFF.